These 23 T cell receptor beta chains originate from one sample sequenced in a study of T-cell memory formation after mild COVID-19. One entry per CDR3 protein results from TCRdb running MiXCR on the 5' RACE reads. The sample has approximately 350,000 distinct CDR3 sequences, 10% to 15% seen once. Source material: PBMCs or a T cell subset sorted from them (not recorded which). The origin of the receptors is a man in his late teens or twenties who had mild COVID-19 (a few samples of this study predate the infection). Cell type and time point are not known.

This clonotype was seen more than once but under ten times. The chain has TRBV29-1 and TRBJ2-6; D call uncertain. V lost 1 base, J lost 0 bases, and 4 bases lay in between. Germline CDR1 SQVTM, CDR2 ANQGSEA. The CDR3 is 14 residues long. CDR3 nucleotide sequence: TGCAGCGTTGAAGTTCTCTCTGGGGCCAACGTCCTGACTTTC. The encoded protein is CSVEVLSGANVLTF.

The rearrangement uses TRBV5-1 and TRBJ1-2, with D hard to call. Trimming pared 4 bases from V and 5 bases from J, leaving 12 bases between. The CDR3 covers 13 residues. Germline V lookup: CDR1 SGHRS, CDR2 YFSETQ. DNA for the CDR3: TGCGCCAGCAGCCCGGAGTTAGCATATGGCTACACCTTC. Amino acids: CASSPELAYGYTF. Using reference TRBV5-1 and TRBJ1-2 for the parts outside the CDR3, the full variable domain is KAGVTQTPRYLIKTRGQQVTLSCSPISGHRSVSWYQQTPGQGLQFLFEYFSETQRNKGNFPGRFSGRQFSNSRSEMNVSTLELGDSALYLCASSPELAYGYTFGSGTRLTVV.

The table lists this clonotype with a few counts. The V call is TRBV6-1, the J call TRBJ1-1; D is uncertain. This CDR3 comprises 12 residues. Trimming left V 5 bases short and J 6 bases short, with 10 bases between. Germline assignment: CDR1 MNHNS and CDR2 SASEGT. The CDR3 loop is CASSPLKAEAFF. The DNA of the CDR3 is TGTGCCAGCAGTCCCTTGAAGGCTGAAGCTTTCTTT.

This chain connects TRBV9 to TRBJ2-3, with 13 positions matching TRBD2. Germline V lookup: CDR1 SGDLS, CDR2 YYNGEE. The V segment lost 0 bases and the J segment 6 bases; nucleotides outside the gene matches: 7. The CDR3 spans 17 residues. CDR3 amino acids: CASSVGGLAGRGDTQYF. As DNA, the CDR3 is TGTGCCAGCAGCGTAGGGGGACTAGCGGGGCGTGGGGATACGCAGTATTTT.

This clonotype was counted a few times. The chain recombines TRBV10-3 with TRBJ1-1; 9 bases map to TRBD1. The germline V gene encodes CDR1 ENHRY and CDR2 SYGVKD. The CDR3 extends over 18 amino acids. V gave up 4 bases and J gave up 1 base; unmatched junction bases: 13. The CDR3 is CAISVSLGQGGGNTEAFF. The CDR3 nucleotides are TGTGCCATCAGTGTCTCGCTGGGACAGGGAGGAGGGAACACTGAAGCTTTCTTT.

The chain employs TRBV24-1 and TRBJ1-5; TRBD1 agrees at 7 bases. The CDR3 has 15 residues. In germline, CDR1 is KGHDR, CDR2 SFDVKD. V shed 4 bases, J shed 4 bases, and the junction held 6 bases outside the gene matches. CDR3 in DNA: TGTGCCACCAGTGAGGGGGGACAGACGAATCAGCCCCAGCATTTT. Translating it yields CATSEGGQTNQPQHF.

This clonotype was observed a few times. CDR3 nucleotide sequence: TGTGCCAGCGGGGGGGCAAGTCAAGAGACCCAGTACTTC. Translation: CASGGASQETQYF. The chain employs TRBV12-3 or TRBV12-4 and TRBJ2-5; TRBD2 might be the D (7 bases). The CDR3 totals 13 residues. Trimming removed 8 bases at V and 2 bases at J, with 12 bases between.

In this sample, this clonotype turned up a few times. This chain links TRBV20-1 with TRBJ1-1, with 12 nucleotides matching TRBD1. Germline CDR1 is DFQATT and CDR2 is SNEGSKA (reference sequence). The CDR3 is made up of 15 amino acids. The junction had 7 bases not matched to a gene; V was cut back by 0 bases and J by 8 bases. The CDR3 loop is CSARDPGTGGMEAFF. CDR3 DNA sequence: TGCAGTGCTAGAGATCCCGGGACAGGGGGCATGGAAGCTTTCTTT.

The gene calls are TRBV5-1 and TRBJ2-3; D gene unclear. Germline V lookup: CDR1 SGHRS, CDR2 YFSETQ. This CDR3 spans 14 amino acids. V lost 4 bases to trimming and J lost 0 bases, with 9 bases between them. CDR3 DNA sequence: TGCGCCAGCAGCAGAATATCTAGCACAGATACGCAGTATTTT. Its protein is CASSRISSTDTQYF.

This clonotype was seen at least ten times. V usage is TRBV7-9 and J usage is TRBJ2-5, with 8 positions matching TRBD2. The CDR3 runs 13 residues. Germline V gene data show CDR1 as SEHNR and CDR2 as FQNEAQ (reference sequence). V lost 11 bases, J lost 5 bases, and 10 bases stayed unmatched. This CDR3 is CAVQGLEVETQYF. The CDR3 coding sequence is TGTGCCGTACAGGGACTAGAGGTGGAGACCCAGTACTTC.

This clonotype was counted only a few times. CDR3 protein: CASSTNNEQFF. For the CDR3, the DNA is TGTGCCAGCAGTACCAACAATGAGCAGTTCTTC. V and J are TRBV6-2 or TRBV6-3 and TRBJ2-1, with unresolved D. In germline, CDR1 is MNHEY, CDR2 SVGEGT. This CDR3 is built from 11 residues. Trimming removed 5 bases at V and 5 bases at J, with 4 bases between.

This clonotype appeared a few times. The genes are TRBV10-2 and TRBJ2-2; weak D call: TRBD1 (6 bases). The CDR3 is 14 amino acids. The V gene lost 6 bases and the J gene lost 1 base, with 9 bases spanning the gap. The germline CDR1 and CDR2 sequences are WSHSY and SAAADI. CDR3 amino acids: CASRETGNTGELFF. The DNA of the CDR3 is TGCGCCAGCAGAGAGACAGGGAACACCGGGGAGCTGTTTTTT.

This clonotype was seen more than once but under ten times. J is TRBJ2-3 and V is TRBV5-1, with 8 bases lining up with TRBD2. The V and J ends lost 2 bases and 3 bases, in that order; junction bases with no gene match: 5. Germline V gene lookup returns CDR1 SGHRS and CDR2 YFSETQ. The length of the CDR3 is 15 residues. The CDR3: CASSFLLAETDTQYF. CDR3 nucleotides: TGCGCCAGCAGCTTCCTACTAGCGGAAACAGATACGCAGTATTTT.

This clonotype was seen only a few times. This chain links TRBV5-1 with TRBJ2-5; 10 bases fit TRBD2. In germline, CDR1 is SGHRS, CDR2 YFSETQ. Trimming took 4 bases from V and 3 from J; bases not matched to a gene: 9. CDR3 length equals 16 residues. The CDR3 bases are TGCGCCAGCAGCAAACTGAGGACTAGCGGTGAAGAGACCCAGTACTTC. Translated, it gives CASSKLRTSGEETQYF.

The chain combines TRBV20-1 with TRBJ2-2, with unresolved D. Trimming removed 5 bases at V and 4 bases at J, with 8 bases between. The germline V gene has CDR1 DFQATT and CDR2 SNEGSKA (reference sequence). The CDR3 is made up of 12 amino acids. The CDR3 bases are TGCAGTGCTGACGACCTCACCGGGGAGCTGTTTTTT. Protein product: CSADDLTGELFF.

This clonotype was observed a few times. This chain uses TRBV28 with TRBJ1-2; D is ambiguous. With 3 bases removed from V and 5 bases from J, the gap between germline ends came to 13 bases. CDR3 length: 14 amino acids. The germline CDR1 and CDR2 sequences are MDHEN and SYDVKM. As DNA, the CDR3 is TGTGCCAGCAGTTTTGCGTCGGAGTCTTATGGCTACACCTTC. It is translated as CASSFASESYGYTF.

The table lists this clonotype with a few counts. The genes are TRBV12-3 or TRBV12-4 and TRBJ1-5; unclear D gene. This CDR3 is built from 13 residues. Trimming removed 3 bases from V and 4 bases from J, with 7 bases in between. The CDR3 protein is CASSLLENQPQHF. The CDR3 nucleotides are TGTGCCAGCAGTTTGTTAGAGAATCAGCCCCAGCATTTT.

The V gene is TRBV5-1, the J gene TRBJ2-1; either TRBD1 or TRBD2 may fit D (6 bases each). Per germline, CDR1 SGHRS and CDR2 YFSETQ. The ends were cut back, 4 bases at V and 3 bases at J, with 14 bases in the middle. The length of the CDR3 is 15 residues. CDR3 in amino acids: CASSLDSSGYNEQFF. CDR3 nucleotide sequence: TGCGCCAGCAGCCTGGACAGTAGCGGCTACAATGAGCAGTTCTTC.

This chain links TRBV10-1 with TRBJ2-7, with D hard to call. The CDR3 has 14 residues. Germline V gene sequence: CDR1 WNHNN, CDR2 SYGVQD (reference sequence). Trimming pared 3 bases from V and 0 bases from J, leaving 9 bases between. The CDR3 is CASSEGPSSYEQYF. DNA of the CDR3: TGCGCCAGCAGTGAAGGGCCGAGCTCCTACGAGCAGTACTTC.

This clonotype came up a few times. The rearrangement links TRBV7-3 to TRBJ1-2; 7 positions agree with TRBD1. The CDR3 sequence is 15 residues long. Germline V gene sequence: CDR1 SGHTA, CDR2 FQGTGA. With V trimmed by 5 bases and J by 0 bases, 6 bases remained unmatched. CDR3 amino acids: CASSETGRPNYGYTF. The CDR3 DNA reads as TGTGCCAGCAGCGAGACAGGGCGGCCTAACTATGGCTACACCTTC.

At least ten counts were recorded for this clonotype. The V and J genes are TRBV4-3 and TRBJ2-3; 9 bases align to TRBD2. The CDR3 loop spans 16 amino acids. Per germline, CDR1 LGHNA and CDR2 YSLEER. V trimming: 4 bases; J trimming: 7 bases; junction bases outside the gene matches: 12. CDR3 DNA sequence: TGCGCCAGCAGCCTGGGTACGGCCAGCGGGGGGTATACGCAGTATTTT. Its translation is CASSLGTASGGYTQYF.

This clonotype was counted between two and nine times. The chain links TRBV11-2 to TRBJ2-7; D tentatively fits TRBD1 or TRBD2 (7 bases each). Germline CDR1 reads SGHAT; CDR2 reads FQNNGV. V was shortened by 7 bases and J by 2 bases, with 21 bases between the two germline ends. This CDR3 has 16 amino acids. Here the CDR3 reads CASTLSQGGSAYEQYF. In nucleotides, the CDR3 is TGTGCCAGCACCCTAAGCCAGGGGGGGAGCGCCTACGAGCAGTACTTC.

This clonotype came up a few times. This sequence joins TRBV5-1 and TRBJ2-1; maybe TRBD1 (6 bases). This CDR3 has 16 residues. V lost 0 bases and J 0 bases, leaving 10 bases between the germline ends. CDR1 is SGHRS, CDR2 YFSETQ, per germline. The CDR3 reads CASSLVPGVSYNEQFF. CDR3 coding DNA: TGCGCCAGCAGCTTGGTTCCAGGGGTCTCCTACAATGAGCAGTTCTTC.